These 10 T cell receptor beta chains share one sample of origin, sequenced in a study of CD8+CD57+ T cells in acquired aplastic anemia. The template used for profiling TCR beta VDJ and CDR3 was genomic DNA. TCRdb reanalysed the reads using MiXCR and keeps one entry per CDR3 protein. The sample holds 150,000 to 180,000 distinct CDR3 sequences; roughly 54% are singletons and the top ten take 9.5% to 15%. All sequencing subjects had displayed CD8+CD57+ cell expansion on flow cytometry. The sample taken for sequencing was sorted CD4+, CD8+, or CD8+CD57+ T cells (not recorded which) from PBMCs. All receptors derive from a human donor with aplastic anemia.

The J gene is TRBJ1-2, the V gene TRBV9, with no clear D. The germline gives CDR1 SGDLS, CDR2 YYNGEE. The germline V and J ends were trimmed by 0 bases and 4 bases, with 4 bases remaining between them. The CDR3 is 12 amino acids. The DNA of the CDR3 is TGTGCCAGCAGCGTAGTAAGCTATGGCTACACCTTC. Residues: CASSVVSYGYTF.

This clonotype showed up just once. The chain uses TRBV11-2 and TRBJ2-2; no clear D. Germline CDR1 and CDR2: SGHAT and FQNNGV. The V gene lost 1 base and the J gene lost 3 bases, with 21 bases spanning the gap. The CDR3 contains 19 residues. Here the CDR3 DNA reads TGTGCCAGCAGCTTAGTAGCTAGAGATCTAGGGCAGGACACCGGGGAGCTGTTTTTT. Residues: CASSLVARDLGQDTGELFF.

CDR3 loop: CASSQGQGDDTEAFF. In DNA form, the CDR3 reads TGTGCCAGCAGCCAAGGACAGGGGGATGACACTGAAGCTTTCTTT. The chain combines TRBV7-9 with TRBJ1-1; 10 bases agree with TRBD1. Germline lookup yields CDR1 SEHNR and CDR2 FQNEAQ (reference sequence). V lost 5 bases, J lost 3 bases, and 6 bases stayed unmatched. The CDR3 is 15 residues long.

A word on this clonotype: Given a much more abundant clone one base away, this may be a read error. In DNA form, the CDR3 reads TGTGCCAGCAGTTACCGGGGCCTTGGTGGGGCAGGTACGCAGTATTTT. Residues: CASSYRGLGGAGTQYF. The chain has TRBV6-2 or TRBV6-3 and TRBJ2-3, with D perhaps being TRBD1 or TRBD2 (5 bases each). This CDR3 has 16 amino acids. V shed 2 bases and J shed 8 bases, with 20 bases lying between them. CDR1 and CDR2 (germline): MNHEY, SVGEGT.

At least ten counts were recorded for this clonotype. The chain is built from TRBV5-1 and TRBJ2-1; 11 nucleotides line up with TRBD2. V was pared by 5 bases and J by 8 bases, with 3 bases of the junction left unmatched. CDR1 is SGHRS and CDR2 is YFSETQ in the germline V gene. The CDR3 is 13 amino acids. This CDR3 reads CASRSSGGDEQFF. The CDR3 DNA reads as TGCGCCAGCAGGAGTAGCGGGGGGGATGAGCAGTTCTTC. Supplemented by reference TRBV5-1 and TRBJ2-1, the full variable domain reads KAGVTQTPRYLIKTRGQQVTLSCSPISGHRSVSWYQQTPGQGLQFLFEYFSETQRNKGNFPGRFSGRQFSNSRSEMNVSTLELGDSALYLCASRSSGGDEQFFGPGTRLTVL.

The chain carries TRBV19 and TRBJ2-7; possibly TRBD1 for D (5 bases). CDR3 length: 12 amino acids. The V gene's germline CDR1 is LNHDA and CDR2 SQIVND (reference sequence). V gave up 8 bases and J gave up 2 bases, with 10 bases separating them. The CDR3 DNA reads TGTGCCAGTTCCACAGGACCCTACGAGCAGTACTTC. Protein product: CASSTGPYEQYF.

This clonotype was recorded at least ten times. The chain couples TRBV20-1 to TRBJ2-7; 7 bases match TRBD1. CDR3 length: 17 amino acids. Looked up from germline, CDR1 is DFQATT and CDR2 is SNEGSKA (reference sequence). The junction had 14 bases not matched to a gene; V was cut back by 0 bases and J by 3 bases. DNA of the CDR3: TGCAGTGCTAGAGATCTCGTGGGGGCAGGGGGTCTCTACGAGCAGTACTTC. This sequence encodes CSARDLVGAGGLYEQYF.

The chain joins TRBV10-1 to TRBJ2-2; D unresolved. The CDR3 contains 14 residues. Germline V gene sequence: CDR1 WNHNN, CDR2 SYGVQD (reference sequence). V shed 2 bases and J shed 4 bases, with 8 bases lying between them. Here the CDR3 DNA reads TGCGCCAGCAGTGAGCGTCAGCTCACCGGGGAGCTGTTTTTT. Translation: CASSERQLTGELFF.

This clonotype was counted many times. J is TRBJ2-3 and V is TRBV29-1; 7 nucleotides line up with TRBD2. CDR3 length: 16 amino acids. Germline-derived CDR1 and CDR2 are SQVTM and ANQGSEA. V lost 7 bases and J lost 0; bases outside the gene matches: 13. DNA of the CDR3: TGCAGCGGATCCAAGGGTGGCGGGGGTAGCACAGATACGCAGTATTTT. Translating it yields CSGSKGGGGSTDTQYF.

This clonotype was observed a few times. The chain couples TRBV9 to TRBJ2-7; TRBD1 matches at 10 bases. Losses at the gene ends were 4 bases for V and 7 bases for J; bases not matched to a gene: 11. The length of the CDR3 is 15 residues. Germline values: CDR1 SGDLS, CDR2 YYNGEE. The CDR3 DNA sequence: TGTGCCAGCAGCCCGGGGACAGGGGAGGTTCATGAGCAGTACTTC. It is translated as CASSPGTGEVHEQYF.